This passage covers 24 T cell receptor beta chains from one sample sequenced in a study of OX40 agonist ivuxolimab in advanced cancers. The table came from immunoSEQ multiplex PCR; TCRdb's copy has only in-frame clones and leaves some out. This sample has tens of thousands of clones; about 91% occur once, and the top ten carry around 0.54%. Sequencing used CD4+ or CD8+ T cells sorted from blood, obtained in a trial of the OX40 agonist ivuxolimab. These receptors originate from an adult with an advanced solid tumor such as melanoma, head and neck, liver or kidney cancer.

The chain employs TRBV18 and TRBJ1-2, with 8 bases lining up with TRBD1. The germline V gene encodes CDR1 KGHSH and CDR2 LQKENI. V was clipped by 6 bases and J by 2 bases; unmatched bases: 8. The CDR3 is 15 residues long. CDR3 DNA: TGTGCCAGCTCCCTACCAGCAGGGGGCAACTATGGCTACACCTTC. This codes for CASSLPAGGNYGYTF.

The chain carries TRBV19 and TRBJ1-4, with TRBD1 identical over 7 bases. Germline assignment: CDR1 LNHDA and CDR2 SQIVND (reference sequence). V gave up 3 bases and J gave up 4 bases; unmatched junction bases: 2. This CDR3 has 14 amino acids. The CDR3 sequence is CASSIRDSNEKLFF. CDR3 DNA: TGTGCCAGTAGTATCCGGGACAGTAATGAAAAACTGTTTTTT.

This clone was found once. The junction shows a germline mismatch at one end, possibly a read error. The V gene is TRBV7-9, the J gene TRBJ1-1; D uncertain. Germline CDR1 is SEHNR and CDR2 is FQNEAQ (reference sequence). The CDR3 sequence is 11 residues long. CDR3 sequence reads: CTSSLGTEAFF. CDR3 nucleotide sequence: TGTACCAGCAGCTTAGGCACAGAAGCTTTCTTT.

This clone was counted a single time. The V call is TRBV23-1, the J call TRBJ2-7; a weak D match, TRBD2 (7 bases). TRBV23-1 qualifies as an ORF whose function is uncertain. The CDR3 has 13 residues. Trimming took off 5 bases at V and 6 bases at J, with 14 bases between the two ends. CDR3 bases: TGCGCCAGCAGTGAAACGGGGGGCGGCGAGCAGTACTTC. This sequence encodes CASSETGGGEQYF.

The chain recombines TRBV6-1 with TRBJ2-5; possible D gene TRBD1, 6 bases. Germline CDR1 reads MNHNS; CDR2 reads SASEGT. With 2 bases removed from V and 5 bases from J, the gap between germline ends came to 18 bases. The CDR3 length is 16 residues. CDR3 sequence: CASSEPHQGRRETQYF. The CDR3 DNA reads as TGTGCCAGCAGTGAACCACACCAGGGGCGCCGGGAGACCCAGTACTTC.

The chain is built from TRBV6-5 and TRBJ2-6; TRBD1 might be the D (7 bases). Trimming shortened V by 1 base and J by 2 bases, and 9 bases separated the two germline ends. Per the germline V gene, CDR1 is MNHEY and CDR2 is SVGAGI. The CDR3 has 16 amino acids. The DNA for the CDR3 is TGTGCCAGCAGTTACTGGAGGGGGCCTGGGGCCAACGTCCTGACTTTC. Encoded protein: CASSYWRGPGANVLTF.

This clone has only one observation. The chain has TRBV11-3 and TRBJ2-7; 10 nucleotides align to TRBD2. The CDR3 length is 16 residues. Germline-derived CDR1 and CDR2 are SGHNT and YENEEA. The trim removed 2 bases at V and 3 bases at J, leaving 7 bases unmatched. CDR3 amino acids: CASSLPLAGPFYEQYF. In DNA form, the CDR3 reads TGTGCCAGCAGCTTACCACTAGCGGGGCCTTTCTACGAGCAGTACTTC.

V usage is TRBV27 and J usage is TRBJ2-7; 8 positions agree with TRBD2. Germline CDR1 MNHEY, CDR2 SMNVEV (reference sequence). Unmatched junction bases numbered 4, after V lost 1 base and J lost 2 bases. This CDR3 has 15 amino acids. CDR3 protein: CASSLWASGPYEQYF. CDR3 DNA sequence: TGTGCCAGCAGTTTATGGGCTAGCGGGCCCTACGAGCAGTACTTC.

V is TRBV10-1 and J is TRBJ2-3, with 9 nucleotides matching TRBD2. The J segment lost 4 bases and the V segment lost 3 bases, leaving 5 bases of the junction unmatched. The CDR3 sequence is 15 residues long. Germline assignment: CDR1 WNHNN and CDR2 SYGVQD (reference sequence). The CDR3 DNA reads TGCGCCAGCAGTGATTCGGGGACTAGCCCAGATACGCAGTATTTT. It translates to CASSDSGTSPDTQYF.

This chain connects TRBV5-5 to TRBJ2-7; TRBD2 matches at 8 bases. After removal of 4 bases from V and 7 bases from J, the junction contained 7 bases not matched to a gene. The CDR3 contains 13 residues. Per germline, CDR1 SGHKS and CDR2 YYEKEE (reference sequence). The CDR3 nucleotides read TGTGCCAGCAGCGTAAGAACTAGCGGTGAGCAGTACTTC. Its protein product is CASSVRTSGEQYF.

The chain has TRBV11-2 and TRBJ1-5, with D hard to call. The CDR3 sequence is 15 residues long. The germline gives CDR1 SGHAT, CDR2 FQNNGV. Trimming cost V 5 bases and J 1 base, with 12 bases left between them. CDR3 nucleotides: TGTGCCAGCAGCGCAAATGACGGAAGCAATCAGCCCCAGCATTTT. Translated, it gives CASSANDGSNQPQHF.

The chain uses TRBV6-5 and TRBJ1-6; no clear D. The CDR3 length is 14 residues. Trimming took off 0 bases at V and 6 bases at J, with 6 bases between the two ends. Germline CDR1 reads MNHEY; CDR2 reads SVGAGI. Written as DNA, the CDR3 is TGTGCCAGCAGTTACTCTCGGTCTAATTCACCCCTCCACTTT. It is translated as CASSYSRSNSPLHF.

The CDR3 loop is CAISERTENTEAFF. In nucleotides, the CDR3 is TGTGCCATCAGTGAGCGGACAGAGAACACTGAAGCTTTCTTT. The rearrangement joins TRBV10-3 to TRBJ1-1, with D possibly matching TRBD1 (6 bases). V was shortened by 2 bases and J by 1 base, with 8 bases between the two germline ends. Germline V lookup: CDR1 ENHRY, CDR2 SYGVKD. The CDR3 length is 14 residues.

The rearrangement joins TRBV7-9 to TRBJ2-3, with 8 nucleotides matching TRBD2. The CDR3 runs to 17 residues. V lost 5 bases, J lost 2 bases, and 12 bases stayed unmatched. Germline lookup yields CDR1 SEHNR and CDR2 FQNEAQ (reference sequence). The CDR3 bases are TGTGCCAGCAGCCCCCGATTGGCGGGAGGCTTCACAGATACGCAGTATTTT. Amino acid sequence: CASSPRLAGGFTDTQYF.

The CDR3 bases are TGTGCCAGCAGCCCGCAGAGGTCGGCTAGCGGGAGCTATGGTGCAGATACGCAGTATTTT. It encodes CASSPQRSASGSYGADTQYF. This chain connects TRBV7-3 to TRBJ2-3; the match to TRBD2 covers 10 bases. Unmatched junction bases numbered 21, after V lost 5 bases and J lost 4 bases. Germline CDR1 and CDR2: SGHTA and FQGTGA. The CDR3 runs 20 residues.

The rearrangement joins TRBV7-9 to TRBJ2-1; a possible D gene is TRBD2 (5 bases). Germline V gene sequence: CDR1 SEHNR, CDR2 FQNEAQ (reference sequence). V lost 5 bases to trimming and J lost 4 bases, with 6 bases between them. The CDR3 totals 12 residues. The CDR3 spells CASSPGYNEQFF. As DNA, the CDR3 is TGTGCCAGCAGCCCGGGATACAATGAGCAGTTCTTC.

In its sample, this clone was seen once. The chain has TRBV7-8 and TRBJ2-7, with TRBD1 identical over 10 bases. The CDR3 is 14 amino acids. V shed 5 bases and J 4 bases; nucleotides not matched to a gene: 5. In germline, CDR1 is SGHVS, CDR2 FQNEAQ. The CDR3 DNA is TGTGCCAGCAGCGCCCGACAGGGGGCTTACGAGCAGTACTTC. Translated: CASSARQGAYEQYF.

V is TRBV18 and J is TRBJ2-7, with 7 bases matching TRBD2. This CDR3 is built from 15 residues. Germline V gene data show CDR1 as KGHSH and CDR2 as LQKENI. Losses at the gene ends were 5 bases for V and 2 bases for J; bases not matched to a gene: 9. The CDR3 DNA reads TGTGCCAGCTCATCCGGACTAGGGAGAGCCTACGAGCAGTACTTC. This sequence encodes CASSSGLGRAYEQYF. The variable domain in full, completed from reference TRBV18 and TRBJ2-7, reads NAGVMQNPRHLVRRRGQEARLRCSPMKGHSHVYWYRQLPEEGLKFMVYLQKENIIDESGMPKERFSAEFPKEGPSILRIQQVVRGDSAAYFCASSSGLGRAYEQYFGPGTRLTVT.

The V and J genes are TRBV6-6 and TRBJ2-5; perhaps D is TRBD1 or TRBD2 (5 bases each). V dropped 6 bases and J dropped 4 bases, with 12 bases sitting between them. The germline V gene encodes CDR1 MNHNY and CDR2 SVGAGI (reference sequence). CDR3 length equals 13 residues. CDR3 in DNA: TGTGCCAGCAGCCTCGGGACCACAGAGACCCAGTACTTC. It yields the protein CASSLGTTETQYF.

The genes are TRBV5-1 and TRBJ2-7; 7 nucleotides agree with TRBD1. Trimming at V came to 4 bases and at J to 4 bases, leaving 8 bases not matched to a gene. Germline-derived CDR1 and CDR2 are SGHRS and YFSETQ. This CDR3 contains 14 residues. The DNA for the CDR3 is TGCGCCAGCAGCCAGACAGGGAATAGGTACGAGCAGTACTTC. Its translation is CASSQTGNRYEQYF.

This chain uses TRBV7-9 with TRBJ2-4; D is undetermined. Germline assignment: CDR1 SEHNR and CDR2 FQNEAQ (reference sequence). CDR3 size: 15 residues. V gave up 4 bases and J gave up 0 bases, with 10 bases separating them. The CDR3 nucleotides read TGTGCCAGCAGCTCCCTCGGTCTAGCCAAAAACATTCAGTACTTC. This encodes CASSSLGLAKNIQYF.

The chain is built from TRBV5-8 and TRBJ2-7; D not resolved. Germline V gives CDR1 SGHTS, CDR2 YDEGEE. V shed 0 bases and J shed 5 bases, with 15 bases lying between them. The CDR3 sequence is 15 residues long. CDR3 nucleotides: TGTGCCAGCAGCTTGGTATCGGGCAGTACCCACGAGCAGTACTTC. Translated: CASSLVSGSTHEQYF. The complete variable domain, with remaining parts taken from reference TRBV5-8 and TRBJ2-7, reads EAGVTQSPTHLIKTRGQQATLRCSPISGHTSVYWYQQALGLGLQFLLWYDEGEERNRGNFPPRFSGRQFPNYSSELNVNALELEDSALYLCASSLVSGSTHEQYFGPGTRLTVT.

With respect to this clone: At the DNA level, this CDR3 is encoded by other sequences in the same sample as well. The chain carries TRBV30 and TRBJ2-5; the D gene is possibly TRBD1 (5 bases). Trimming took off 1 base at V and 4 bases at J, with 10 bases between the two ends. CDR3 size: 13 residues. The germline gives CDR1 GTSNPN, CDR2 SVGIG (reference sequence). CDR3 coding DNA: TGTGCCTGGAGTGGGCAGGGTGGAGAGACCCAGTACTTC. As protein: CAWSGQGGETQYF. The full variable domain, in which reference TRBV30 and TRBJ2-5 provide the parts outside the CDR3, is SQTIHQWPATLVQPVGSPLSLECTVEGTSNPNLYWYRQAAGRGLQLLFYSVGIGQISSEVPQNLSASRPQDRQFILSSKKLLLSDSGFYLCAWSGQGGETQYFGPGTRLLVL.

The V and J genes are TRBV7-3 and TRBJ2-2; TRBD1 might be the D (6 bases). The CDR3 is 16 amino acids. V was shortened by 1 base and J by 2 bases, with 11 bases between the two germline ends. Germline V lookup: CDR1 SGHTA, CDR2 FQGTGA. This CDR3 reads CASSLMGATNTGELFF. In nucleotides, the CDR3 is TGTGCCAGCAGCTTAATGGGGGCCACCAACACCGGGGAGCTGTTTTTT.